This T cell receptor beta chain was sequenced in a study of cytomegalovirus exposure and HLA in healthy donors. Overall study results and limits: A later analysis linked fewer than 20,000 TCR beta sequences to HLA alleles at 0.05 false discovery rate.

The PCR was carried out with 60 Vbeta primers and 13 Jbeta primers. The repertoire was sequenced with immunoSEQ multiplex PCR; TCRdb's copy has only in-frame clones and lacks some. The sample yields 150,000 to 200,000 clones, 79% seen once. The germline V gene encodes CDR1 SNHLY and CDR2 FYNNEI. CDR3 length: 14 residues. After removal of 9 bases from V and 7 bases from J, the junction contained 5 bases not matched to a gene. Note on this clone: What it binds is unknown.

The clonotype was recovered from a woman between 45 and 60 years old in good health and CMV-seronegative. J is TRBJ2-1 and V is TRBV2; 14 bases align to TRBD2. The specimen was PBMCs. The DNA for the CDR3 is TGTGCCAGGGGGACTAGCGGGGGAGCGAATGAGCAGTTCTTC. Translated: CARGTSGGANEQFF.